Below, 28 T cell receptor beta chains from the same sample are listed, as sequenced in a study of cytomegalovirus exposure and HLA in healthy donors. Data came from immunoSEQ multiplex PCR; TCRdb stores just in-frame clones and leaves some out. The sample lists tens of thousands of clones, approximately 92% occurring once. Sequenced material: PBMCs. The receptors come from a man between 18 and 29 years old in good health and CMV-seronegative.

The chain recombines TRBV7-2 with TRBJ1-3; 8 bases match TRBD1. Germline V gene lookup returns CDR1 SGHTA and CDR2 FQGNSA. The junction had 8 bases not matched to a gene; V was cut back by 0 bases and J by 7 bases. The CDR3 loop spans 16 amino acids. CDR3 sequence: CASSLASTGDRNTIYF. For the CDR3, the DNA is TGTGCCAGCAGCTTAGCATCGACAGGGGACCGCAACACCATATATTTT.

The chain is built from TRBV6-5 and TRBJ1-2; a possible D gene is TRBD1 (5 bases). Germline values: CDR1 MNHEY, CDR2 SVGAGI. CDR3 length: 14 residues. Trimming shortened V by 6 bases and J by 7 bases, and 18 bases separated the two germline ends. The chain's CDR3 is CASSLTGAWGGYTF. The DNA of the CDR3 is TGTGCCAGCAGCCTAACAGGAGCCTGGGGTGGCTACACCTTC.

This sequence joins TRBV11-1 and TRBJ2-6; possible D gene TRBD1, 5 bases. The CDR3 is made up of 16 amino acids. V lost 5 bases to trimming and J lost 2 bases, with 13 bases between them. Looked up from germline, CDR1 is SGHAT and CDR2 is FQDESV (reference sequence). CDR3 in DNA: TGTGCCAGCAGCCAGGGCGAGGTAACTGGGGCCAACGTCCTGACTTTC. Amino acids: CASSQGEVTGANVLTF. The full variable domain, completed using reference TRBV11-1 and TRBJ2-6, is EAEVAQSPRYKITEKSQAVAFWCDPISGHATLYWYRQILGQGPELLVQFQDESVVDDSQLPKDRFSAERLKGVDSTLKIQPAELGDSAMYLCASSQGEVTGANVLTFGAGSRLTVL.

Here the CDR3 DNA reads TGTGCCAGAAGCCGGGGACTAGCGGGATGGATAACTCCCAGATTGTTTGGAAAGTACGAGCAGTACTTC. It encodes CARSRGLAGWITPRLFGKYEQYF. This chain joins TRBV5-3 and TRBJ2-7; 13 bases agree with TRBD2. TRBV5-3 is noted as an ORF with a role that remains uncertain. Trimming took 4 bases from V and 4 from J; bases not matched to a gene: 29. The CDR3 runs to 23 residues.

The V gene is TRBV4-3, the J gene TRBJ1-4; a possible D gene is TRBD1 (5 bases). Looked up from germline, CDR1 is LGHNA and CDR2 is YSLEER. CDR3 length: 13 residues. V dropped 2 bases and J dropped 12 bases, with 13 bases sitting between them. CDR3 DNA: TGCGCCAGCAGCCAACCCATTGGAGGGGAACTGTTTTTT. It translates to CASSQPIGGELFF.

The chain has TRBV6-4 and TRBJ2-3; 7 bases agree with TRBD1. Germline values: CDR1 MRHNA, CDR2 SNTAGT. The CDR3 loop spans 13 amino acids. The junction had 3 bases not matched to a gene; V was cut back by 3 bases and J by 6 bases. CDR3 nucleotides: TGTGCCAGCAGTGAGACGGGACAGGATACGCAGTATTTT. This codes for CASSETGQDTQYF.

V and J are TRBV7-9 and TRBJ2-1; 8 nucleotides match TRBD2. V gave up 5 bases and J gave up 4 bases; unmatched junction bases: 7. The CDR3 loop spans 15 amino acids. Germline CDR1 reads SEHNR; CDR2 reads FQNEAQ (reference sequence). The chain's CDR3 is CASSPWSGRYNEQFF. The CDR3 DNA follows: TGTGCCAGCAGCCCTTGGAGCGGGAGATACAATGAGCAGTTCTTC.

V is TRBV28 and J is TRBJ2-5; 8 bases fit TRBD2. V trimming: 4 bases; J trimming: 2 bases; junction bases outside the gene matches: 15. This CDR3 comprises 18 residues. Looked up from germline, CDR1 is MDHEN and CDR2 is SYDVKM. The CDR3 bases are TGTGCCAGCAGTTATTCTGAAGCGGGAGTACTCTTGCAAGAGACCCAGTACTTC. This codes for CASSYSEAGVLLQETQYF.

V gene TRBV7-2 combines with J gene TRBJ2-7; 12 nucleotides align to TRBD1. Trimming cost V 5 bases and J 6 bases; bases outside gene matches: 14. The germline gives CDR1 SGHTA, CDR2 FQGNSA. This CDR3 is built from 17 residues. CDR3 sequence reads: CASSGGTGGVVVGEQYF. DNA of the CDR3: TGTGCCAGCAGCGGAGGGACAGGGGGCGTCGTTGTGGGCGAGCAGTACTTC.

The chain joins TRBV28 to TRBJ1-2; D remains ambiguous. This CDR3 has 12 amino acids. V was shortened by 8 bases and J by 4 bases, with 11 bases between the two germline ends. CDR1 and CDR2 (germline): MDHEN, SYDVKM. The CDR3 loop reads CASRLGSYGYTF. CDR3 nucleotide sequence: TGTGCCAGCCGACTCGGGAGCTATGGCTACACCTTC.

The chain has TRBV28 and TRBJ2-2; D gene ambiguous. The CDR3 is made up of 17 amino acids. The germline gives CDR1 MDHEN, CDR2 SYDVKM. With 3 bases removed from V and 0 bases from J, the gap between germline ends came to 14 bases. CDR3 region: CASSFPGPIANTGELFF. CDR3 nucleotides: TGTGCCAGCAGTTTCCCCGGTCCGATCGCGAACACCGGGGAGCTGTTTTTT.

V gene TRBV2 combines with J gene TRBJ2-1; 11 nucleotides agree with TRBD2. The V and J ends lost 5 bases and 6 bases, in that order; junction bases with no gene match: 15. CDR3 length equals 18 residues. Germline CDR1 reads SNHLY; CDR2 reads FYNNEI. The CDR3 DNA follows: TGTGCCAGCAGTAGGTTGACTAGCGGGAACCCCCGGGGCAATGAGCAGTTCTTC. Residues: CASSRLTSGNPRGNEQFF.

The V call is TRBV27, the J call TRBJ2-3; 9 nucleotides match TRBD1. CDR1 is MNHEY, CDR2 SMNVEV, per germline (reference sequence). The J segment lost 11 bases and the V segment lost 10 bases, leaving 19 bases of the junction unmatched. This CDR3 comprises 15 residues. CDR3 nucleotide sequence: TGTGCCACCACTCGTTACAGGGGGCAGGCGGCTCTGCAGTATTTT. It is translated as CATTRYRGQAALQYF.

CDR3 DNA: TGTGCCAGCAGTTTATCCAGGATTCGGACAGATACGCAGTATTTT. Its translation is CASSLSRIRTDTQYF. The chain carries TRBV27 and TRBJ2-3; D gene ambiguous. The V and J ends lost 0 bases and 3 bases respectively, with 10 bases between them. Germline assignment: CDR1 MNHEY and CDR2 SMNVEV (reference sequence). The CDR3 has 15 amino acids.

This chain links TRBV21-1 with TRBJ2-7; TRBD2, the table's D call, was not compared with the DNA. TRBV21-1 is labeled a pseudogene. The CDR3 is made up of 14 amino acids. The CDR3 region has the DNA TGTGCCAGCAGGCCGGGGTTGATACCCTACGAGCAGTACTTC. It encodes CASRPGLIPYEQYF.

The chain couples TRBV11-2 to TRBJ2-7; 13 nucleotides agree with TRBD2. The length of the CDR3 is 17 residues. V lost 5 bases to trimming and J lost 3 bases; unmatched junction nucleotides: 10. Germline V lookup: CDR1 SGHAT, CDR2 FQNNGV. CDR3 DNA: TGTGCCAGCAGCCGAAGACTAGCGGGAGGACCCTACTACGAGCAGTACTTC. Translation gives CASSRRLAGGPYYEQYF.

CDR3 residues: CASQTSGSNEQFF. The CDR3 DNA is TGTGCCAGCCAGACTAGCGGAAGCAATGAGCAGTTCTTC. This rearrangement joins TRBV2 to TRBJ2-1, with 9 bases fitting TRBD2. V dropped 8 bases and J dropped 6; count of bases not matched to a gene: 5. The CDR3 is made up of 13 amino acids. Germline assignment: CDR1 SNHLY and CDR2 FYNNEI.

The chain has TRBV5-6 and TRBJ2-1, with 10 nucleotides matching TRBD2. Looked up from germline, CDR1 is SGHDT and CDR2 is YYEEEE. V trimming: 0 bases; J trimming: 5 bases; junction bases outside the gene matches: 2. The CDR3 contains 15 residues. CDR3 nucleotide sequence: TGTGCCAGCAGCTTGGTAGCGGGAGGTAACAATGAGCAGTTCTTC. Translation gives CASSLVAGGNNEQFF.

The V gene is TRBV27, the J gene TRBJ2-5, with D perhaps matching TRBD2 (6 bases). V dropped 3 bases and J dropped 4 bases, with 12 bases sitting between them. The CDR3 covers 14 residues. The germline CDR1 and CDR2 sequences are MNHEY and SMNVEV (reference sequence). CDR3 region: CASSFSLASETQYF. Here the CDR3 DNA reads TGTGCCAGCAGTTTCTCGCTAGCGTCAGAGACCCAGTACTTC.

The rearrangement joins TRBV4-1 to TRBJ2-7; 9 bases fit TRBD1. The CDR3 is made up of 15 amino acids. The J segment lost 5 bases and the V segment lost 4 bases, leaving 9 bases of the junction unmatched. Germline-derived CDR1 and CDR2 are MGHRA and YSYEKL. The CDR3 protein is CASSLGQGLPNEQYF. DNA of the CDR3: TGCGCCAGCAGCCTCGGACAGGGGCTACCGAACGAGCAGTACTTC.

This clone occurred once. J is TRBJ1-2 and V is TRBV29-1; 7 positions match TRBD1. Germline V gene sequence: CDR1 SQVTM, CDR2 ANQGSEA. The CDR3 contains 13 residues. V lost 4 bases and J lost 6; bases outside the gene matches: 8. The CDR3 region is CSVGGQAIDGYTF. The CDR3 DNA sequence: TGCAGCGTTGGAGGACAGGCCATCGATGGCTACACCTTC.

The chain recombines TRBV28 with TRBJ2-1; TRBD1 might be the D (5 bases). This CDR3 has 15 residues. Per the germline V gene, CDR1 is MDHEN and CDR2 is SYDVKM. V lost 5 bases and J 2 bases, leaving 13 bases between the germline ends. Here the CDR3 DNA reads TGTGCCAGCAGTCCAGACAGAGCCACCTACAATGAGCAGTTCTTC. Translating it yields CASSPDRATYNEQFF.

The rearrangement links TRBV9 to TRBJ2-1, with TRBD2 as a possible D gene (6 bases). V lost 0 bases and J 6 bases, leaving 13 bases between the germline ends. Germline V gene lookup returns CDR1 SGDLS and CDR2 YYNGEE. There are 15 residues in the CDR3. The CDR3 bases are TGTGCCAGCAGCGTAGGTGGGGGGAACCCCAATGAGCAGTTCTTC. As protein: CASSVGGGNPNEQFF.

The chain carries TRBV6-1 and TRBJ1-3; D is perhaps TRBD1 (5 bases). This CDR3 has 17 residues. From germline, CDR1 is MNHNS and CDR2 SASEGT. With 1 base removed from V and 7 bases from J, the gap between germline ends came to 20 bases. CDR3 protein: CASSEEEGHSGWNTIYF. The CDR3 bases are TGTGCCAGCAGTGAAGAGGAGGGGCACTCTGGATGGAACACCATATATTTT.

V and J are TRBV4-3 and TRBJ2-7, with TRBD1 matching 11 bases. The junction had 5 bases not matched to a gene; V was cut back by 0 bases and J by 4 bases. This CDR3 spans 16 amino acids. CDR1 and CDR2 (germline): LGHNA, YSLEER. The CDR3 region is CASSQDSGQGAYEQYF. The CDR3 DNA follows: TGCGCCAGCAGCCAAGATTCAGGACAGGGGGCTTACGAGCAGTACTTC.

The rearrangement joins TRBV7-8 to TRBJ2-3; 9 bases fit TRBD1. Germline loops: CDR1 SGHVS, CDR2 FQNEAQ. V was clipped by 1 base and J by 0 bases; unmatched bases: 5. The CDR3 totals 17 residues. The CDR3 DNA sequence: TGTGCCAGCAGCTTAGTGGTTGGGACAGGGAGCACAGATACGCAGTATTTT. It yields the protein CASSLVVGTGSTDTQYF.

This chain uses TRBV4-1 with TRBJ1-1; tentative D call: TRBD1 (5 bases). The CDR3 is 15 amino acids. From germline, CDR1 is MGHRA and CDR2 YSYEKL. The V and J ends lost 5 bases and 1 base respectively, with 14 bases between them. The CDR3 region has the DNA TGCGCCAGCAGCTACACAGGAACGGGGAACACTGAAGCTTTCTTT. Translated: CASSYTGTGNTEAFF.

This clone appeared a few times. A read error may produce the germline difference seen at one junction end. The J gene is TRBJ1-2, the V gene TRBV20-1, with TRBD1 identical over 7 bases. This CDR3 comprises 8 residues. The V gene's germline CDR1 is DFQATT and CDR2 SNEGSKA (reference sequence). CDR3 amino acids: CSATYRGF. CDR3 in DNA: TGCAGTGCTACCTACAGGGGCTTC.